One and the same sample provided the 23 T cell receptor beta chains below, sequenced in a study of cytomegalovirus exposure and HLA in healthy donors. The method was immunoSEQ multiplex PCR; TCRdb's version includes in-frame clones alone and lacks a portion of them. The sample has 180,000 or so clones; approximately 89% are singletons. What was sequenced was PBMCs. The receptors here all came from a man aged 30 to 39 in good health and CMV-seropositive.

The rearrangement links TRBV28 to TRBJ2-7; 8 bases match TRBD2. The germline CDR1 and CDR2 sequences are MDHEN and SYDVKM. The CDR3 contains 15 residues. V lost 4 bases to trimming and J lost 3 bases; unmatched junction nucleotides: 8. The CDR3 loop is CASSSPAGAYYEQYF. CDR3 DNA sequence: TGTGCCAGCAGTTCCCCAGCGGGAGCGTACTACGAGCAGTACTTC.

The CDR3 DNA follows: TGTGCCAGCAGTTTATCAGGACAGGCATCCTACGAGCAGTACTTC. Translation gives CASSLSGQASYEQYF. V gene TRBV28 combines with J gene TRBJ2-7; 7 nucleotides line up with TRBD1. V lost 1 base, J lost 1 base, and 4 bases stayed unmatched. This CDR3 region has 15 residues. Looked up from germline, CDR1 is MDHEN and CDR2 is SYDVKM.

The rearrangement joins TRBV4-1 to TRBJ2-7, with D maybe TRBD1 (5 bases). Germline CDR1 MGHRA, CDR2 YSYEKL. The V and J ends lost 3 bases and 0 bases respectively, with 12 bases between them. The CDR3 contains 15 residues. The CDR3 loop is CASSHRQSSSYEQYF. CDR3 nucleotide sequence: TGCGCCAGCAGCCATCGACAGAGCAGCTCCTACGAGCAGTACTTC.

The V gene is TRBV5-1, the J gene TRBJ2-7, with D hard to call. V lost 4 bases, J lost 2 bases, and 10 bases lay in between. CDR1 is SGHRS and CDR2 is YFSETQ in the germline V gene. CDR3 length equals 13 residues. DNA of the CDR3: TGCGCCAGCAGCCTCTCGGGCCCCTACGAGCAGTACTTC. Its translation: CASSLSGPYEQYF.

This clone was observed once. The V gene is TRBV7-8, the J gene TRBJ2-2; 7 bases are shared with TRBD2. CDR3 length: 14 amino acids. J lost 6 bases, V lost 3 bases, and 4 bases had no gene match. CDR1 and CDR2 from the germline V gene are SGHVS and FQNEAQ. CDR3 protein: CASSFLGRAGELFF. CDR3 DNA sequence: TGTGCCAGCAGCTTTCTAGGGAGGGCCGGGGAGCTGTTTTTT.

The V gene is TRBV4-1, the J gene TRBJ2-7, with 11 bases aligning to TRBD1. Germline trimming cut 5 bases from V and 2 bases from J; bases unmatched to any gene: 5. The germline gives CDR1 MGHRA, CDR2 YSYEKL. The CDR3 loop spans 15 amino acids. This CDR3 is CASSSTDRGPYEQYF. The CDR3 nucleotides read TGCGCCAGCAGCTCCACGGACAGGGGGCCCTACGAGCAGTACTTC.

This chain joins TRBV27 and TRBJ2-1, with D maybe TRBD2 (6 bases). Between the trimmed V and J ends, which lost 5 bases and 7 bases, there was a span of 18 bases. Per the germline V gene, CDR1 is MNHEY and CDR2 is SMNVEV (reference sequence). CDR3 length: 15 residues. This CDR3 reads CASSLPGTLRNEQFF. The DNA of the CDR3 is TGTGCCAGCAGTCTACCCGGGACTTTGAGAAATGAGCAGTTCTTC.

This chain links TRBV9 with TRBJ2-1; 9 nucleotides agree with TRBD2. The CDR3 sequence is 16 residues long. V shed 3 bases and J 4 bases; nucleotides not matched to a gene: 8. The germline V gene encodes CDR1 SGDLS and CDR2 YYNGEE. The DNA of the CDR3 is TGTGCCAGCAGCGACCGTTTAGCGGGAGAGTACAATGAGCAGTTCTTC. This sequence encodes CASSDRLAGEYNEQFF.

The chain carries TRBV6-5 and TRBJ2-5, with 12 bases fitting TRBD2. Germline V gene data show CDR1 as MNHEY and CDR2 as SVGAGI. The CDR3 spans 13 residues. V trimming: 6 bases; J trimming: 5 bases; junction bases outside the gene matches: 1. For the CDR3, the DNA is TGTGCCAGCAGAACTAGCGGGAGGGAGACCCAGTACTTC. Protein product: CASRTSGRETQYF.

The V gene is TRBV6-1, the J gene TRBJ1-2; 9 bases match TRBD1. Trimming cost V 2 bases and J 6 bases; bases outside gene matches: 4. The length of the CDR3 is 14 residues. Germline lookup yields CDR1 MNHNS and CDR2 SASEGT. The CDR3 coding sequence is TGTGCCAGCAGTGAATTGGACAGGGGCAATGGCTACACCTTC. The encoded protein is CASSELDRGNGYTF.

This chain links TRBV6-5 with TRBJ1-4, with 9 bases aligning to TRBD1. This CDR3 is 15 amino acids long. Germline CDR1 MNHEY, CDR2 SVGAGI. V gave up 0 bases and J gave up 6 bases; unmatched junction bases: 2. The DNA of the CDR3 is TGTGCCAGCAGTTACTCGAGGACAGGGGATGAAAAACTGTTTTTT. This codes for CASSYSRTGDEKLFF.

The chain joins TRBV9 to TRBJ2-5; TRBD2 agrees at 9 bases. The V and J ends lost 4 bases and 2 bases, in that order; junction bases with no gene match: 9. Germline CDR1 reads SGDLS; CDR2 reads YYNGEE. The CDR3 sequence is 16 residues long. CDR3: CASSPRLAGTQETQYF. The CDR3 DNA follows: TGTGCCAGCAGCCCGCGGCTAGCGGGGACTCAAGAGACCCAGTACTTC.

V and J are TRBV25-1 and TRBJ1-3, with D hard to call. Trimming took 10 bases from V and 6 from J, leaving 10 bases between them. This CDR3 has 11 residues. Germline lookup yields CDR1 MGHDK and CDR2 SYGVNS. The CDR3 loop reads CATQVLNTIYF. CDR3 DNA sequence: TGTGCCACGCAGGTTTTAAACACCATATATTTT.

The CDR3 sequence is CASTRQGFGNSPLHF. The CDR3, as DNA: TGTGCCAGCACCCGACAGGGGTTTGGAAATTCACCCCTCCACTTT. The J gene is TRBJ1-6, the V gene TRBV5-4, with 8 bases fitting TRBD1. This CDR3 comprises 15 residues. From germline, CDR1 is SGHNT and CDR2 YYREEE (reference sequence). Trimming at V came to 6 bases and at J to 7 bases, leaving 9 bases not matched to a gene.

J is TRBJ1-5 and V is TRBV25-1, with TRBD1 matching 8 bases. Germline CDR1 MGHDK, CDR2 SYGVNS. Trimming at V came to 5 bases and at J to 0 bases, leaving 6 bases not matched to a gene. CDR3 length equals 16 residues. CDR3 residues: CASSPGGGNSNQPQHF. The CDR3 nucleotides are TGTGCCAGCAGTCCAGGGGGCGGGAATAGCAATCAGCCCCAGCATTTT.

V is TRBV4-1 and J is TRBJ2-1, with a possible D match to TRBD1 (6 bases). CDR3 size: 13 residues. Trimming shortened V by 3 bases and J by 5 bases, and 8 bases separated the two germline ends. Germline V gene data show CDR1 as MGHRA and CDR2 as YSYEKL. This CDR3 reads CASSHYRDNEQFF. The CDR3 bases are TGCGCCAGCAGCCATTACAGGGACAATGAGCAGTTCTTC.

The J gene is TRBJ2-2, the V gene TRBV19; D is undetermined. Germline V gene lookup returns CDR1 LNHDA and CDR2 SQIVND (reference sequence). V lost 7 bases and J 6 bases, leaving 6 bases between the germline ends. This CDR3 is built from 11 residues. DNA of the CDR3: TGTGCCAGTAACGTAGCCGGGGAGCTGTTTTTT. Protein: CASNVAGELFF.

CDR3 sequence reads: CASSLAGQNTEAFF. The DNA for the CDR3 is TGTGCCAGCAGCTTGGCGGGACAGAACACTGAAGCTTTCTTT. The V gene is TRBV7-8, the J gene TRBJ1-1, with a weak D call TRBD1 (6 bases). The germline V gene encodes CDR1 SGHVS and CDR2 FQNEAQ. The CDR3 is 14 residues long. V was shortened by 3 bases and J by 1 base, with 9 bases between the two germline ends. The full variable domain, with the rest looked up from reference TRBV7-8 and TRBJ1-1, is GAGVSQSPRYKVAKRGQDVALRCDPISGHVSLFWYQQALGQGPEFLTYFQNEAQLDKSGLPSDRFFAERPEGSVSTLKIQRTQQEDSAVYLCASSLAGQNTEAFFGQGTRLTVV.

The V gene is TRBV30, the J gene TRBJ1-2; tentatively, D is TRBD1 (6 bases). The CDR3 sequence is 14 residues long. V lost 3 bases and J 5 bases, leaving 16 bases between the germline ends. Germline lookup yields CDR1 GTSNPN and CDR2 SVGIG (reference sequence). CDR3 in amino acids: CAWSRGAESYGYTF. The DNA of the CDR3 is TGTGCCTGGAGCCGGGGGGCGGAGAGTTATGGCTACACCTTC.

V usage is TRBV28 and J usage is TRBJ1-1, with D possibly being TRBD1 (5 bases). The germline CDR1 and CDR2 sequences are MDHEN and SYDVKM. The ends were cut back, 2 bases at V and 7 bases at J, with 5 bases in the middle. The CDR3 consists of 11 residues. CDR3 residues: CASSLGGEAFF. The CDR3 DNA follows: TGTGCCAGCAGTTTAGGGGGTGAAGCTTTCTTT.

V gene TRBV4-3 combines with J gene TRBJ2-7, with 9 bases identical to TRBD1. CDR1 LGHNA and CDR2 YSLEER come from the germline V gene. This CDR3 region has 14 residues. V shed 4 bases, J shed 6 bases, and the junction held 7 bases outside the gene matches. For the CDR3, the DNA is TGCGCCAGCAGCCCGGGACAGGGAACGGGCGAGCAGTACTTC. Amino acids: CASSPGQGTGEQYF.

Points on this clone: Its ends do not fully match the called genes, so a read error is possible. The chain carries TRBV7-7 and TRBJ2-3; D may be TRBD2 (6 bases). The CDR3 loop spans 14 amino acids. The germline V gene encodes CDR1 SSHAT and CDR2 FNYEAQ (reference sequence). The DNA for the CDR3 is TGTGCTAGCAGCCTAGCGTCTAGCACAGATACGCAGTATTTT. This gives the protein CASSLASSTDTQYF.

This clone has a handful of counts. CDR3 DNA: TGCGCCAGCGGTGAGGCCGGGGAGCTGTTTTTT. It encodes CASGEAGELFF. V and J are TRBV5-1 and TRBJ2-2; no clear D gene. The CDR3 runs 11 residues. CDR1 SGHRS and CDR2 YFSETQ come from the germline V gene. Deletions cut 7 bases from V and 6 bases from J, with 7 bases between.